This T cell receptor beta chain was profiled in a study of cytomegalovirus exposure and HLA in healthy donors (TCRdb year 2017). Background on the whole study: According to an earlier analysis of 587 of the donors, about 179 million T cells yielded 117 million unique TCR beta sequences and more than 250 Gb of sequence data. A later genetic analysis used genome-wide SNP genotypes for about three fifths of the 666 donors, treating that subset as a discovery cohort. Among the roughly 400 genotyped donors, approximately 76% belonged to the genetic ancestry cluster associated with self-reported Caucasian donors. A separate validation cohort of roughly 130 different subjects was used in addition to the roughly 640-subject first cohort. The study aimed to test whether signatures of past pathogen exposure could be identified by cataloging public T cell receptors. On average, 235,054 unique TCR beta nucleotide sequences were sequenced per donor among fewer than 500 genotyped donors of the cohort, with about 17% of those sequences being non-productive. Roughly 5 DR-DQ haplotypes were handled as single units for association and clustering, since linkage in the cohort was strong. In a later analysis, previously published TCR beta repertoires from about 640 donors were re-analyzed and high-resolution HLA genotyping was added so that TCR occurrence patterns could be studied. Donor age, sex, ethnicity and CMV serostatus were compiled together with the repertoire data. HLA typing included class I and class II loci at four-digit resolution. In the later analysis, no new phenotypic data were used to find candidate immune exposures; instead, reliance was placed on TCR beta sequences and their occurrence across donors. In an earlier analysis of several hundred of the donors, high-throughput TCR beta sequencing was used to judge whether each TCR beta V gene segment behaved as functional or pseudogenic. An early release covering approximately 600 HLA-typed donors comprised about 320 gigabases of sequencing data and around 85 million unique TCR sequences. The study profiled the T cell repertoires of hundreds of subjects by immunosequencing and related them to cytomegalovirus serostatus. Typing coverage differed by locus: A, B, C, DRB1 and DQB1 were typed in roughly 629-640 donors, DQA1 in about 550, DPA1 in nearly 610, and DPB1 in roughly 470. To predict cytomegalovirus infection status, the study combined high-throughput TCR immunosequencing, statistical association of individual TCRs with disease status, and machine learning. All discovery cohort repertoires had been generated on a single sequencing platform.

V and J lose 1 base and 7 bases, and a span of 5 bases separates them. The germline V gene (reference sequence) sets CDR1 to LNHDA and CDR2 to SQIVND. From its cysteine to its phenylalanine, the CDR3 spans 11 amino acids. CDR3 DNA only is kept here, 33 bases in frame from base 1. Library preparation was by the immunoSEQ multiplex PCR assay. For the multiplex PCR, a mixture combining 60 forward primers for TCR Vbeta segments and 13 reverse primers for TCR Jbeta segments was used. The CDR3 region of rearranged TCR beta genes was amplified from genomic DNA by a multiplex PCR assay. On the Illumina HiSeq System, the amplified TCR beta libraries were sequenced as 87-base-pair reads. The published analysis was carried out like this. A later analysis counted some 80 million unique TCR beta chains across the 550 to 800 repertoires, and approximately 11 million of these chains were shared by at least two donors. Raw reads were error-corrected and collapsed into unique sequences by a nearest-neighbor algorithm in which closely related sequences were merged to remove PCR and sequencing errors. CDR3 sequences were aligned to IMGT reference sequences to assign V, D and J gene segments. Each retained sequence needed at least a six-nucleotide match to both a V gene segment and a J gene segment. Rearrangements were called productive when the CDR3 lacked stop codons and stayed in frame with V and J; all others were non-productive. Following IMGT convention, CDR3 was defined as the stretch from the second conserved V-encoded cysteine up to the conserved J-encoded phenylalanine. In an earlier analysis of around 600 of the donors, sequences lacking an unambiguous match to a single V gene segment were excluded. An earlier analysis of a few hundred of the donors called V segments functional above 56.7% productive rearrangements and segregating when the between-donor standard deviation exceeded 5%. To diagnose cytomegalovirus status from the catalog of TCR beta chain sequences, a statistical classification framework was built. V and J gene assignment, in a later analysis, came from comparing TCR nucleotide sequences with IMGT/GENE-DB human TR gene sequences. Using the TCRdist pipeline, a later analysis assigned CDR3 sequences along with most-parsimonious VDJ recombination scenarios. In a later analysis, every TCR beta chain was defined by the combination of its CDR3 amino acid sequence and its V-gene family, and reads without a unique V-gene family were dropped. To address suspected cross-contamination and a sequencing artifact, a later analysis removed 592 highly shared, low-generation-probability nucleotide sequences. A later analysis calculated a clonal expansion index for each public chain from normalized within-repertoire ranks of inferred template counts. Generation probabilities in a later analysis came from a VDJ recombination model fitted to out-of-frame rearrangements, and those results were checked against IGoR. A later analysis scored TCR-TCR, TCR-HLA and TCR-CMV co-occurrence with hypergeometric tests, applying a repertoire-size bias correction to TCR pairs. In a later analysis, false discovery rates were estimated by permuting HLA or CMV assignments 20 times. A later analysis grouped co-occurring TCRs with DBSCAN, adding TCRdist sequence similarity when clustering within HLA-allele-positive subsets. Co-occurrence clustering excluded repertoires with fewer than 30,000 or more than 120,000 public chains, plus five with anomalous nucleotide sharing. TCRdb provides this immuneACCESS table in a form limited to in-frame rearrangements. Some clones are lacking; in checked studies, under half of them reflect an unresolved V gene, and why the rest are absent is not known. That table supplies the V and J calls and clone size; D and trimming were determined from the DNA. This sample gives 120,000 or so clones in total; 81% of them show up just once. Of the sample, roughly 1.8% is held by the ten largest clones.

With regard to this clone: This receptor's antigen is unknown. Per-base qualities were not stored, and no clone one base away is much larger.

The cohort consisted of more than 650 healthy bone marrow donors. Cohort members were all nominally healthy when sampled, although unrecorded immune exposures were likely present. The donor was CMV seronegative and was included in the group of approximately 350 seronegative cohort members. A peripheral blood sample was provided by each donor, and peripheral blood mononuclear cells were used for TCR beta sequencing. Genomic DNA was extracted from the blood cell samples with the Qiagen DNeasy Blood Extraction Kit. Study-wide conclusions, independent of this receptor: In a later analysis, several top co-occurrence clusters were reported to appear linked to parvovirus B19, influenza, CMV and Epstein-Barr virus. In a later analysis, most CMV-associated TCR beta chains were found to appear HLA-restricted, with HLA associations seemingly driven largely by CMV exposure. The classifier was reported to diagnose cytomegalovirus status with high specificity and sensitivity in both the original and validation cohorts. While some public TCRs were present in many individuals, most TCR sequences turned up only very rarely across donors. Three of the identified cytomegalovirus-associated TCR beta chains were confirmed in vitro to be specific for cytomegalovirus antigens. At a false discovery rate of 0.05, a later analysis linked roughly 17,000 TCR beta sequences to specific HLA alleles. The sequencing pipeline was judged likely to have produced a cluster of highly shared sequence variants as a technical artifact. Compared with equally common non-associated chains, HLA-associated TCR beta chains in a later analysis were more clonally expanded and had lower generation probabilities. In an earlier analysis of 587 of the donors, most TCR beta V segments were observed in productive rearrangements about 90% or about 30% of the time, broadly matching IMGT annotations. Because counts were too low, roughly 18 rarely observed V segments, including chromosome 9 orphons, were left out of the earlier analysis of 500 to 750 of the donors. Linkage disequilibrium might explain the correlated functional status among segregating V segments, but an unknown experimental factor could not be ruled out. The cohort was sequenced for TCR beta chains only, and without alpha or paired-chain data the features that could be detected were limited. Strong co-occurrence of HLA alleles, especially DR and DQ, made assigning TCR associations to individual alleles difficult. Roughly uniform sequencing depth across donors was assumed in presence/absence analyses, although this assumption may not hold. The authors suggested that the approach could potentially be extended to other disease states and immunological phenotypes. Some IMGT-functional V segments, including TRBV6-2 and TRBV6-3, could not be told apart with the 87-base-pair reads, so those segments were excluded. A later genetic analysis reported fewer N-insertions in productive TCRs among donors in an Asian-associated ancestry cluster than the approximately 670-donor mean. Because HLA typing was unavailable for some donors at each locus, only the typed subset was used in association tests. A later analysis found that TCR association rates varied across HLA loci, with DRB1 alleles showing the most associated TCRs and HLA-C alleles the fewest. A further reported finding was that TCR beta sequences accurately predicted the HLA-A and HLA-B alleles for most subjects in the first cohort. A total of roughly 160 TCR beta chains were listed by the study as associated with cytomegalovirus. Immune exposure information for the cohort was limited to CMV serostatus. V-gene and J-gene trimming of TCR beta chains was associated with a missense DCLRE1C variant in a later genetic analysis, and the association was replicated in an independent cohort.

This TCR was sampled from a man younger than 30 in good health and CMV-seronegative. The chain joins TRBV19 to TRBJ2-7, with TRBD2 tentatively as D gene (5 bases match). The specimen was PBMCs. For the CDR3, the sequence is CASSIGREQYF. The nucleotide sequence reads as follows: TGTGCCAGTAGTATAGGGAGGGAGCAGTACTTC.